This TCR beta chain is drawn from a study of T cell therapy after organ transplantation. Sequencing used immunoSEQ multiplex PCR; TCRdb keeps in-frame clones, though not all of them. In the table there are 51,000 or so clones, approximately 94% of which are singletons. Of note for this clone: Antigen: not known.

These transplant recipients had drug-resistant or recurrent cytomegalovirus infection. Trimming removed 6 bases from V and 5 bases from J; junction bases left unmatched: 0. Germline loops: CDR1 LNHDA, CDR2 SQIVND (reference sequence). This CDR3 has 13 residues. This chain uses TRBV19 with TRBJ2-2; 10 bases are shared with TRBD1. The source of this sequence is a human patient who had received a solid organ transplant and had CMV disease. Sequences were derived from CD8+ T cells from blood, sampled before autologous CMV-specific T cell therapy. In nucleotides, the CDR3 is TGTGCCAGTAGGGACAGGGGGACCGGGGAGCTGTTTTTT. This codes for CASRDRGTGELFF. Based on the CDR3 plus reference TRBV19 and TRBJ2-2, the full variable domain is DGGITQSPKYLFRKEGQNVTLSCEQNLNHDAMYWYRQDPGQGLRLIYYSQIVNDFQKGDIAEGYSVSREKKESFPLTVTSAQKNPTAFYLCASRDRGTGELFFGEGSRLTVL.